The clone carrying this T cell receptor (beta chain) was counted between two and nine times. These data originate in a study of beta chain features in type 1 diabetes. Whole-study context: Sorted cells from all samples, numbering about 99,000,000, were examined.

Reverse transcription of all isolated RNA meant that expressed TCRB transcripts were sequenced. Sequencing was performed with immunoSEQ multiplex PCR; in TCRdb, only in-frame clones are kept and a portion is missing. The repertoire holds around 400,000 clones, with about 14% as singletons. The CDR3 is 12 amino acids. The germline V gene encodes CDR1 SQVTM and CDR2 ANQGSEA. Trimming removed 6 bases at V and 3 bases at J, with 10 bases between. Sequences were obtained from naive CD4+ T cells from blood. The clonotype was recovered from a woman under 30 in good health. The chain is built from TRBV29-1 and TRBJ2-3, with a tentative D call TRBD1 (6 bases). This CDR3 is CSVDSETDTQYF. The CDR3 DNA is TGCAGCGTGGACAGTGAAACAGATACGCAGTATTTT.